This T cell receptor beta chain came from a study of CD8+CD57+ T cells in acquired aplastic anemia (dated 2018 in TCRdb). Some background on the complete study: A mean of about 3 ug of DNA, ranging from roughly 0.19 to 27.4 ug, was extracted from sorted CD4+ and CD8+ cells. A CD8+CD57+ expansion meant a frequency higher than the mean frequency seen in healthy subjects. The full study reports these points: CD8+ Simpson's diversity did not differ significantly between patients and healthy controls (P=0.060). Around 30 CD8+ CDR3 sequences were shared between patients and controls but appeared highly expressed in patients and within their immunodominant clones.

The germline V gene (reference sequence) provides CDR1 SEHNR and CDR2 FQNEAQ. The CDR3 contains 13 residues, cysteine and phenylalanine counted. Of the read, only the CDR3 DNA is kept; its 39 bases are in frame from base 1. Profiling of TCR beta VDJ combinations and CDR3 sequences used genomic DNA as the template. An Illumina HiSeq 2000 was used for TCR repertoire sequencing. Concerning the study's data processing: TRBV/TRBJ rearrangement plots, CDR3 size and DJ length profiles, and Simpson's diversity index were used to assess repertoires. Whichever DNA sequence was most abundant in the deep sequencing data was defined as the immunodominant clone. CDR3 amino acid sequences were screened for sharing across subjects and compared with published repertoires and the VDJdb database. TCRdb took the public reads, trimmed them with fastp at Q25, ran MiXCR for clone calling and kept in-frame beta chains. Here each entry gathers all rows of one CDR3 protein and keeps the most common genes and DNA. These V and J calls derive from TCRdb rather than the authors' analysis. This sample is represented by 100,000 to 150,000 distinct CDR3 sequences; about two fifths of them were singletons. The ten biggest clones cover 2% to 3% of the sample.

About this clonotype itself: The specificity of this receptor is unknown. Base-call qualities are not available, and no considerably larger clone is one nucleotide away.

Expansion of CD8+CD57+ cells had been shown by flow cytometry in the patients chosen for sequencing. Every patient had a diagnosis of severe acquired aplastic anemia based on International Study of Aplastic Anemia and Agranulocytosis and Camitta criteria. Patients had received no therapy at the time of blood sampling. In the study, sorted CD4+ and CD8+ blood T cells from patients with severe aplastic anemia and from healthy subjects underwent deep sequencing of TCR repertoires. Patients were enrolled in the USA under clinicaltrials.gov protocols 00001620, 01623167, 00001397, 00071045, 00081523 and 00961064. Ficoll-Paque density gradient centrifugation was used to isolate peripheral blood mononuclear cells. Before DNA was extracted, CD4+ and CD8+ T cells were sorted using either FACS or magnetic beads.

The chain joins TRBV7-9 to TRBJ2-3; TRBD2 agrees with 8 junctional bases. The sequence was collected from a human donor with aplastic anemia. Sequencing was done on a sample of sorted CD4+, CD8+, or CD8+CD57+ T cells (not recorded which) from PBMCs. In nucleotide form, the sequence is TGTGCAACTGGAGCGGGGGCACCAGATACGCAGTATTTT. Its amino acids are CATGAGAPDTQYF.